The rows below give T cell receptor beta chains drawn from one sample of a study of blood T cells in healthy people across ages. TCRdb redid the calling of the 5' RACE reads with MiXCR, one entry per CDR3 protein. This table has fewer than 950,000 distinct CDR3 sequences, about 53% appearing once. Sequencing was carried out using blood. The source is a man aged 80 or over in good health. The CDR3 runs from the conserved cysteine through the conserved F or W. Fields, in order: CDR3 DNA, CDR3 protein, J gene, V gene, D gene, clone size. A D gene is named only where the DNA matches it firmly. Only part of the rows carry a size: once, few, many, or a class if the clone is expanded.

TGTGCCAGCAGCCCTGGGACAGGCCAGTACCAAGAGACCCAGTACTTC,CASSPGTGQYQETQYF,TRBJ2-5,TRBV6-2/TRBV6-3,TRBD1,few
TGTGCCAGCAGTGAAGAGGGGACAGGGAGGCCTGGCTACACCTTC,CASSEEGTGRPGYTF,TRBJ1-2,TRBV6-1,TRBD1,-
TGCGCCAGCAGCTTGGAAGGGACAGGGTCCTACGAGCAGTACTTC,CASSLEGTGSYEQYF,TRBJ2-7,TRBV5-1,TRBD1,few
TGTGCCAGCAGGACGGGACAGCCAAACACTGAAGCTTTCTTT,CASRTGQPNTEAFF,TRBJ1-1,TRBV4-2,TRBD1,once
TGTGCCAGCAGCACAGGGATCGATCAGCCCCAGCATTTT,CASSTGIDQPQHF,TRBJ1-5,TRBV2,-,-
TGTGCCAGCGTCCCCTACAGGGGGCCCCTCAGCACAGATACGCAGTATTTT,CASVPYRGPLSTDTQYF,TRBJ2-3,TRBV21-1,-,-
TGTGCCAGCAGCTTCCTGGGCCCCACAGATACGCAGTATTTT,CASSFLGPTDTQYF,TRBJ2-3,TRBV7-2,-,-
TGTGCCAGCAGCTTGGCCAACGGCGGGAGCTACAATGAGCAGTTCTTC,CASSLANGGSYNEQFF,TRBJ2-1,TRBV5-5,TRBD2,-
TGTGCCAGCGCCGACCTGACAGATACGCAGTATTTT,CASADLTDTQYF,TRBJ2-3,TRBV25-1,-,-
TGCAGCGTTGGGCCCCTGGGGGGGCTCTACGAGCAGTACTTC,CSVGPLGGLYEQYF,TRBJ2-7,TRBV29-1,-,few
TGTGCCAGCAGGGAAACGGGAGAATCTTACGACGAGCAGTACTTC,CASRETGESYDEQYF,TRBJ2-7,TRBV6-6,-,-
TGTGCCAGCAGTCCTCATTGGACAGACTCAACTAATGAAAAACTGTTTTTT,CASSPHWTDSTNEKLFF,TRBJ1-4,TRBV28,-,-
TGTGCCAGCAGCTCCCGGGAGACCCAGTACTTC,CASSSRETQYF,TRBJ2-5,TRBV7-2,-,many
TGTGCCAGCAGCTCCGGGACTAGAGCCTACGAGCAGTACTTC,CASSSGTRAYEQYF,TRBJ2-7,TRBV5-5,TRBD2,-